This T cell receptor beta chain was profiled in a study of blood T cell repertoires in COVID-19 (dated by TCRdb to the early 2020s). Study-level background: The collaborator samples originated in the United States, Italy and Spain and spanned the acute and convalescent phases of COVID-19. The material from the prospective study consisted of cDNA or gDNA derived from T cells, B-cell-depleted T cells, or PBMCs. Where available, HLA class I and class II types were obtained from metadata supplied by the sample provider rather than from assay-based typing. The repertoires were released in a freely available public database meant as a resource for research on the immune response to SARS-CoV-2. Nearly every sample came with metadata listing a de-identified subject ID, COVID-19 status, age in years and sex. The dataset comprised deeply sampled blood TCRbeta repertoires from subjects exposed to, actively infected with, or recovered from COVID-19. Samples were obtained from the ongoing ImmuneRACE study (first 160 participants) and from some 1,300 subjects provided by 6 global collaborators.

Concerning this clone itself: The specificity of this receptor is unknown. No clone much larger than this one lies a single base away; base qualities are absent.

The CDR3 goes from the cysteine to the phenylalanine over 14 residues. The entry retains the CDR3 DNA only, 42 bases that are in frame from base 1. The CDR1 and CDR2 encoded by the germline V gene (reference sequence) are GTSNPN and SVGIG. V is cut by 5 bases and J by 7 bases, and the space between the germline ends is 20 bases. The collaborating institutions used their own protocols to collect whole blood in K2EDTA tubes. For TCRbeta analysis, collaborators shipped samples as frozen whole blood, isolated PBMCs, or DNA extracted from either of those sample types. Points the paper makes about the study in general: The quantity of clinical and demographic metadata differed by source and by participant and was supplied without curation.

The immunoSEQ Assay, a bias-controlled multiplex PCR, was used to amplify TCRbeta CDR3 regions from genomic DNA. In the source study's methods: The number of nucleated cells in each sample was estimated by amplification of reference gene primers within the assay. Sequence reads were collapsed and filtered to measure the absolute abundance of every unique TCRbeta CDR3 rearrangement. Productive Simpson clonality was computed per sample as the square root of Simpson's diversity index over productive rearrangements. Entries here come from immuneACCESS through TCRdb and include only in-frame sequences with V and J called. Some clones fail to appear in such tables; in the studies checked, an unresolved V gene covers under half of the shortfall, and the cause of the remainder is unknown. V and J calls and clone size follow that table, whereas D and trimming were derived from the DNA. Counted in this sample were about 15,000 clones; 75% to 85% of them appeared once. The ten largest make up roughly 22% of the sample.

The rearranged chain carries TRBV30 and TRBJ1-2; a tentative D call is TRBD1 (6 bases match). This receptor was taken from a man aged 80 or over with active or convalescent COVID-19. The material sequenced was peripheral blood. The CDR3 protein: CAWGTGLAIFGYTF. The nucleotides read TGTGCCTGGGGAACAGGGTTAGCTATATTTGGCTACACCTTC.